The 7 T cell receptor beta chains listed next were all sequenced from one sample in a study of cytotoxic CD8 clonotypes in ibrutinib-treated CLL. Profiled with immunoSEQ multiplex PCR; TCRdb holds only in-frame clones, not every one. The table has just over 200,000 clones, over 65% seen once. The starting material was PBMCs, obtained after 12 months of ibrutinib treatment. The source of these receptors is a human donor with chronic lymphocytic leukemia.

In its sample, this clone was seen a few times. J is TRBJ2-1 and V is TRBV30; 11 nucleotides line up with TRBD1. V lost 2 bases, J lost 16 bases, and 10 bases stayed unmatched. CDR1 is GTSNPN and CDR2 is SVGIG in the germline V gene (reference sequence). This CDR3 has 13 amino acids. The CDR3 DNA sequence: TGTGCCTGGAGTCCTCAGGGGACAGGGGGATACTTCTTC. It is translated as CAWSPQGTGGYFF.

The chain couples TRBV2 to TRBJ2-7, with D possibly called TRBD1 or TRBD2 (7 bases each). CDR3 length: 14 residues. From germline, CDR1 is SNHLY and CDR2 FYNNEI. V was cut by 7 bases and J by 2 bases, with 15 bases left in between. The CDR3 region is CASTPTGRAYEQYF. For the CDR3, the DNA is TGTGCCAGCACCCCGACAGGGAGGGCCTACGAGCAGTACTTC.

This chain connects TRBV6-1 to TRBJ2-1; 11 nucleotides line up with TRBD2. Germline CDR1 MNHNS, CDR2 SASEGT. With 4 bases clipped from V and 9 bases from J, the junction kept 5 bases outside the gene matches. This CDR3 comprises 14 residues. The CDR3 protein is CASSVSGRAFEQFF. The CDR3 bases are TGTGCCAGCAGTGTTAGCGGGAGGGCCTTTGAGCAGTTCTTC.

V gene TRBV28 combines with J gene TRBJ1-5; TRBD1 matches 7 bases. This CDR3 is built from 16 residues. V gave up 3 bases and J gave up 1 base; unmatched junction bases: 6. Germline V gene lookup returns CDR1 MDHEN and CDR2 SYDVKM. CDR3 nucleotide sequence: TGTGCCAGCAGTTTTACAGGGGTGGGAAGCAATCAGCCCCAGCATTTT. Protein: CASSFTGVGSNQPQHF.

This chain connects TRBV5-1 to TRBJ1-2; a possible D gene is TRBD1 (5 bases). The CDR3 length is 14 residues. CDR1 and CDR2 from the germline V gene are SGHRS and YFSETQ. Trimming stripped 4 bases from V and 4 bases from J, with 14 bases between. This chain's CDR3 is CASSPTQGSYGYTF. CDR3 nucleotides: TGCGCCAGCAGCCCCACCCAGGGCAGCTATGGCTACACCTTC. Together with reference TRBV5-1 and TRBJ1-2, the CDR3 gives the full variable domain: KAGVTQTPRYLIKTRGQQVTLSCSPISGHRSVSWYQQTPGQGLQFLFEYFSETQRNKGNFPGRFSGRQFSNSRSEMNVSTLELGDSALYLCASSPTQGSYGYTFGSGTRLTVV.

The chain combines TRBV10-3 with TRBJ2-1; TRBD2 aligns across 9 bases. The germline V gene encodes CDR1 ENHRY and CDR2 SYGVKD. With 0 bases clipped from V and 15 bases from J, the junction kept 15 bases outside the gene matches. This CDR3 spans 16 amino acids. The CDR3 DNA sequence: TGTGCCATCAGTGAGTCTCTGGGGGTAGCGGGAGATATTGGGTTCTTC. Translated, it gives CAISESLGVAGDIGFF.

The chain has TRBV14 and TRBJ1-2; D remains unclear. Germline loops: CDR1 SGHDN, CDR2 FVKESK. The V and J ends lost 1 base and 8 bases respectively, with 14 bases between them. The CDR3 is made up of 14 amino acids. CDR3 region: CASSQGDGRRGYTF. For the CDR3, the DNA is TGTGCCAGCAGCCAAGGAGACGGAAGGCGCGGCTACACCTTC.